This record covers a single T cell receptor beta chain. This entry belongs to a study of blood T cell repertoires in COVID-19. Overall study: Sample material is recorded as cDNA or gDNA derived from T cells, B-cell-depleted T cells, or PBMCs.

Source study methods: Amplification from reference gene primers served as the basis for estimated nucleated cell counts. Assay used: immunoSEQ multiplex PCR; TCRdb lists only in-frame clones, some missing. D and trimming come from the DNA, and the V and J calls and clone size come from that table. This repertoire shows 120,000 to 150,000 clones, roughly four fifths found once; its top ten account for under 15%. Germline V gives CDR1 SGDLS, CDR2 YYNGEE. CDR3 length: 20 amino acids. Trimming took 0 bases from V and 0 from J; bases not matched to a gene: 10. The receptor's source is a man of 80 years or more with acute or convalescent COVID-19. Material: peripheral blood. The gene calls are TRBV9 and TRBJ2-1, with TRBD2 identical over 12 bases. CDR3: CASSVEGLAGRIHSYNEQFF. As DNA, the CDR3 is TGTGCCAGCAGCGTAGAAGGACTAGCGGGGAGGATCCACTCCTACAATGAGCAGTTCTTC.